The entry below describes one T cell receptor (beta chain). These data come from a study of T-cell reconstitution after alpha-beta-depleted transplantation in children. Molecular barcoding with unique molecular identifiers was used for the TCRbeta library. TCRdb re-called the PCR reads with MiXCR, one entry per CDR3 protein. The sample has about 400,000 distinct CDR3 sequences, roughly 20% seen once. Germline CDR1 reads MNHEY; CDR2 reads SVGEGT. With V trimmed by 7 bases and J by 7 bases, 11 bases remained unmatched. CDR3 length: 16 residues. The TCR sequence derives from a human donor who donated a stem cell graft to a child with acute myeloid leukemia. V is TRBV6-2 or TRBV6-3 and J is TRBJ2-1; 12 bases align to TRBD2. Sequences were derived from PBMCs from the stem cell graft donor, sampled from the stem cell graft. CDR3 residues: CASTQGRLAGENEQFF. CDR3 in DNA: TGTGCCAGCACCCAAGGTAGACTAGCGGGAGAAAATGAGCAGTTCTTC.